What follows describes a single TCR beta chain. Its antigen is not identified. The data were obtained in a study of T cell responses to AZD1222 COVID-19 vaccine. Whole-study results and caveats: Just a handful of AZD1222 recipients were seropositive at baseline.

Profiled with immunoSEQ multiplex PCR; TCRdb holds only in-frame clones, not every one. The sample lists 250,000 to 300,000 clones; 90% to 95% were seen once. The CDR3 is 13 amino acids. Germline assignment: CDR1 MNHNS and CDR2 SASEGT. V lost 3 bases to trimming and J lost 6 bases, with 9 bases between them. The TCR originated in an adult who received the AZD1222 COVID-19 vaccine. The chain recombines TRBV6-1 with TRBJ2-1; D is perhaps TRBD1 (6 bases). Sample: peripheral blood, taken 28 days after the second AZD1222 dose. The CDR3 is CASSDQGFNEQFF. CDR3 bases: TGTGCCAGCAGTGACCAGGGGTTCAATGAGCAGTTCTTC.